The clone carrying this T cell receptor (beta chain) was seen only once. Clones were read by immunoSEQ multiplex PCR, and TCRdb kept only the in-frame ones, dropping some. Among about half a million clones listed, 70% to 90% were seen once. V lost 0 bases, J lost 7 bases, and 22 bases lay in between. CDR3 length: 18 amino acids. Germline V CDR1 and CDR2: MNHGY, SAAAGT. These data are taken from a study of blood T cell repertoires in COVID-19. Across the whole study: The samples span acute and convalescent COVID-19 from the United States, Italy and Spain. T cells, B-cell-depleted T cells, or PBMCs provided the cDNA or gDNA that served as material.

The receptor's source is a human donor in a cohort sampled during active COVID-19. The rearrangement uses TRBV6-8 and TRBJ2-1, with a tentative D call TRBD1 (6 bases). Sequencing was carried out using peripheral blood. CDR3 in amino acids: CASSYSIAGTIEGNEQFF. The CDR3 DNA reads as TGTGCCAGCAGTTACTCGATTGCCGGGACAATCGAGGGGAATGAGCAGTTCTTC.